This entry lists 31 T cell receptor beta chains sequenced from one sample in a study of shared clonotypes between healthy human individuals. Assay used: immunoSEQ multiplex PCR; TCRdb lists only in-frame clones, some missing. Counted here are around 2.5 million clones, approximately 94% occurring once; the ten biggest clones make up about 0.38%. Sequencing was carried out using naive CD4+ T cells from PBMCs. Subset reported: CD45RA+ positively selected. These receptors all stem from a man aged 18 to 35 in good health. Some clones in this sample may be carry-over from other donors' samples.

V and J are TRBV11-2 and TRBJ1-1, with D maybe TRBD1 (6 bases). The germline V and J ends were trimmed by 1 base and 1 base, with 10 bases remaining between them. Germline CDR1 SGHAT, CDR2 FQNNGV. The CDR3 is 15 residues long. CDR3 loop: CASSLAGRGNTEAFF. The CDR3 nucleotides read TGTGCCAGCAGCTTAGCTGGCAGGGGGAACACTGAAGCTTTCTTT.

V and J are TRBV5-1 and TRBJ2-1; D is uncertain. CDR1 and CDR2 from the germline V gene are SGHRS and YFSETQ. The CDR3 length is 17 residues. V dropped 0 bases and J dropped 8 bases, with 21 bases sitting between them. The CDR3 spells CASSLAQRQVWDYEQFF. CDR3 nucleotides: TGCGCCAGCAGCTTGGCCCAGAGGCAGGTGTGGGATTATGAGCAGTTCTTC.

A word on this clone: At the DNA level, this CDR3 is encoded by other sequences in the same sample as well. As DNA, the CDR3 is TGTGCCAGCTCAAGCGGGACAGGGGGCAATGAGCAGTTCTTC. It translates to CASSSGTGGNEQFF. The chain uses TRBV18 and TRBJ2-1, with 11 bases matching TRBD1. This CDR3 region has 14 residues. J was trimmed by 6 bases and V by 5 bases; bases with no gene match: 3. Germline CDR1 is KGHSH and CDR2 is LQKENI.

This chain links TRBV6-5 with TRBJ2-3; D tentatively reads TRBD1 or TRBD2 (5 bases each). The CDR3 has 12 residues. V shed 8 bases and J shed 3 bases, with 9 bases lying between them. Germline values: CDR1 MNHEY, CDR2 SVGAGI. CDR3 sequence: CASHGGTDTQYF. As DNA, the CDR3 is TGTGCCAGCCATGGGGGAACAGATACGCAGTATTTT.

This chain joins TRBV2 and TRBJ2-7; 7 bases map to TRBD1. Looked up from germline, CDR1 is SNHLY and CDR2 is FYNNEI. This CDR3 is built from 13 residues. V trimming: 6 bases; J trimming: 5 bases; junction bases outside the gene matches: 7. The CDR3 sequence: CASRPQGVNEQYF. The CDR3 DNA is TGTGCCAGCAGACCGCAGGGGGTAAACGAGCAGTACTTC.

The chain is built from TRBV5-1 and TRBJ2-4; 14 nucleotides agree with TRBD2. Germline trimming cut 5 bases from V and 5 bases from J; bases unmatched to any gene: 6. The length of the CDR3 is 16 residues. The germline gives CDR1 SGHRS, CDR2 YFSETQ. As DNA, the CDR3 is TGCGCCAGCAGACAAAGACTAGCGGGAGGGGAAAACATTCAGTACTTC. Translation: CASRQRLAGGENIQYF.

CDR3 coding DNA: TGTGCCAGCAGGACTAGCGGGGGATCATCAGATACGCAGTATTTT. Its translation: CASRTSGGSSDTQYF. The gene calls are TRBV2 and TRBJ2-3, with 12 positions matching TRBD2. CDR3 length equals 15 residues. From germline, CDR1 is SNHLY and CDR2 FYNNEI. With V trimmed by 6 bases and J by 4 bases, 5 bases remained unmatched.

Worth noting for this clone: Other DNA sequences in the sample encode the same CDR3. V gene TRBV7-6 combines with J gene TRBJ2-2, with 7 nucleotides matching TRBD2. Germline CDR1 SGHVS, CDR2 FNYEAQ. The CDR3 totals 16 residues. The V and J ends lost 5 bases and 0 bases, in that order; junction bases with no gene match: 6. The CDR3 nucleotides are TGTGCCAGCAGCCTGAGACTAGCTGCGAACACCGGGGAGCTGTTTTTT. Translating gives CASSLRLAANTGELFF.

This chain joins TRBV5-6 and TRBJ2-5; 10 nucleotides align to TRBD2. This CDR3 is 14 amino acids long. Germline lookup yields CDR1 SGHDT and CDR2 YYEEEE. The V segment lost 3 bases and the J segment 8 bases; nucleotides outside the gene matches: 7. CDR3 bases: TGTGCCAGCAGCTCTTCCCCTAGCGGGAGTACCCAGTACTTC. It is translated as CASSSSPSGSTQYF.

The rearrangement uses TRBV5-6 and TRBJ2-7; D not certain. V shed 1 base and J shed 3 bases, with 8 bases lying between them. Germline V gene lookup returns CDR1 SGHDT and CDR2 YYEEEE. The length of the CDR3 is 13 residues. CDR3 amino acids: CASSLRRVYEQYF. The CDR3 DNA follows: TGTGCCAGCAGCTTGAGGCGCGTCTACGAGCAGTACTTC.

The V call is TRBV29-1, the J call TRBJ2-5; D gene unclear. Germline V CDR1 and CDR2: SQVTM, ANQGSEA. The CDR3 consists of 14 residues. Trimming removed 4 bases at V and 7 bases at J, with 19 bases between. The CDR3 nucleotides are TGCAGCGTTGGTTCTCAAGCCTCGACGTGGACCCAGTACTTC. Translation gives CSVGSQASTWTQYF.

J is TRBJ1-6 and V is TRBV19; D is uncertain. Between the trimmed V and J ends, which lost 1 base and 0 bases, there was a span of 7 bases. CDR3 size: 16 residues. Germline CDR1 is LNHDA and CDR2 is SQIVND (reference sequence). This chain's CDR3 is CASSIARSSYNSPLHF. For the CDR3, the DNA is TGTGCCAGTAGTATAGCCAGGAGCTCCTATAATTCACCCCTCCACTTT.

This chain joins TRBV7-2 and TRBJ2-2, with D uncertain. The CDR3 consists of 14 residues. The germline V gene has CDR1 SGHTA and CDR2 FQGNSA. Trimming pared 4 bases from V and 6 bases from J, leaving 12 bases between. CDR3 in amino acids: CASSSLLGPGELFF. The DNA for the CDR3 is TGTGCCAGCAGCTCCCTCCTAGGGCCCGGGGAGCTGTTTTTT.

Details on this clone: The same CDR3 also results from other DNA sequences found in this sample. The rearrangement joins TRBV28 to TRBJ1-3; tentatively, D is TRBD1 (5 bases). Germline CDR1 reads MDHEN; CDR2 reads SYDVKM. Trimming shortened V by 5 bases and J by 4 bases, and 9 bases separated the two germline ends. The CDR3 runs to 13 residues. The CDR3 DNA is TGTGCCAGCAGTCCCGGGGGGGGAAACACCATATATTTT. Translation gives CASSPGGGNTIYF.

The rearrangement uses TRBV28 and TRBJ1-2; D may be TRBD1 (6 bases). Trimming shortened V by 2 bases and J by 6 bases, and 16 bases separated the two germline ends. CDR1 is MDHEN, CDR2 SYDVKM, per germline. The CDR3 has 15 amino acids. The CDR3: CASSLGGGRVDGYTF. DNA for the CDR3: TGTGCCAGCAGTTTAGGGGGGGGCAGGGTCGATGGCTACACCTTC.

This clone was counted only a few times. The chain combines TRBV25-1 with TRBJ1-1; D gene unclear. Deletions cut 3 bases from V and 3 bases from J, with 11 bases between. CDR3 length: 14 residues. Per the germline V gene, CDR1 is MGHDK and CDR2 is SYGVNS. CDR3 residues: CASSDLGRDTEAFF. The CDR3 DNA is TGTGCCAGCAGTGATTTAGGACGGGACACTGAAGCTTTCTTT.

Concerning this clone: Additional DNA sequences in this sample encode the identical CDR3. The chain links TRBV5-1 to TRBJ2-1; D might be TRBD1 (5 bases). The CDR3 sequence is 13 residues long. CDR1 and CDR2 (germline): SGHRS, YFSETQ. V gave up 4 bases and J gave up 1 base, with 6 bases separating them. The CDR3: CASSRGSYNEQFF. The CDR3 DNA sequence: TGCGCCAGCAGCAGGGGTTCCTACAATGAGCAGTTCTTC.

The V and J genes are TRBV7-2 and TRBJ2-3; D not certain. CDR3 length: 14 residues. The germline V and J ends were trimmed by 6 bases and 2 bases, with 12 bases remaining between them. Germline lookup yields CDR1 SGHTA and CDR2 FQGNSA. This CDR3 reads CASSSTGHTDTQYF. The CDR3 DNA is TGTGCCAGCAGTTCGACCGGCCACACAGATACGCAGTATTTT.

The sample holds one count of this clone. This chain connects TRBV5-1 to TRBJ2-1; possibly TRBD2 for D (6 bases). The germline gives CDR1 SGHRS, CDR2 YFSETQ. This CDR3 spans 15 amino acids. The germline V and J ends were trimmed by 5 bases and 2 bases, with 14 bases remaining between them. CDR3 loop: CASSPPSVAYNEQFF. The CDR3 DNA reads TGCGCCAGCAGTCCCCCTAGCGTGGCCTACAATGAGCAGTTCTTC.

This clone was detected only once. V and J are TRBV5-1 and TRBJ2-5, with D perhaps assigned TRBD1 or TRBD2 (5 bases each). Trimming took off 3 bases at V and 2 bases at J, with 11 bases between the two ends. This CDR3 spans 14 amino acids. Germline V gene sequence: CDR1 SGHRS, CDR2 YFSETQ. The CDR3 nucleotides read TGCGCCAGCAGCTGGGGGACCTATCAAGAGACCCAGTACTTC. This encodes CASSWGTYQETQYF. Drawing the rest from reference TRBV5-1 and TRBJ2-5, the complete variable domain is KAGVTQTPRYLIKTRGQQVTLSCSPISGHRSVSWYQQTPGQGLQFLFEYFSETQRNKGNFPGRFSGRQFSNSRSEMNVSTLELGDSALYLCASSWGTYQETQYFGPGTRLLVL.

The V call is TRBV5-1, the J call TRBJ1-2; the D gene is possibly TRBD1 (6 bases). Germline V gene sequence: CDR1 SGHRS, CDR2 YFSETQ. V dropped 2 bases and J dropped 2 bases, with 13 bases sitting between them. The CDR3 runs 15 residues. The CDR3 sequence: CASSFGQNPNYGYTF. The CDR3 coding sequence is TGCGCCAGCAGCTTCGGACAGAACCCAAACTATGGCTACACCTTC.

V usage is TRBV18 and J usage is TRBJ1-1; D unresolved. The CDR3 runs to 14 residues. Trimming took 5 bases from V and 0 from J, leaving 10 bases between them. Germline loops: CDR1 KGHSH, CDR2 LQKENI. The CDR3 DNA sequence: TGTGCCAGCTCAGGTAAGACGGTGAACACTGAAGCTTTCTTT. Translated, it gives CASSGKTVNTEAFF. Variable domain in full (rest from reference TRBV18 and TRBJ1-1): NAGVMQNPRHLVRRRGQEARLRCSPMKGHSHVYWYRQLPEEGLKFMVYLQKENIIDESGMPKERFSAEFPKEGPSILRIQQVVRGDSAAYFCASSGKTVNTEAFFGQGTRLTVV.

The chain combines TRBV5-1 with TRBJ2-7, with D uncertain. Germline V gene lookup returns CDR1 SGHRS and CDR2 YFSETQ. The length of the CDR3 is 15 residues. The V and J ends lost 1 base and 0 bases respectively, with 11 bases between them. The chain's CDR3 is CASSLRIGTSYEQYF. CDR3 in DNA: TGCGCCAGCAGCTTGCGAATCGGTACCTCCTACGAGCAGTACTTC. Using reference TRBV5-1 and TRBJ2-7 for the parts outside the CDR3, the full variable domain is KAGVTQTPRYLIKTRGQQVTLSCSPISGHRSVSWYQQTPGQGLQFLFEYFSETQRNKGNFPGRFSGRQFSNSRSEMNVSTLELGDSALYLCASSLRIGTSYEQYFGPGTRLTVT.

This clone appeared a single time. This chain connects TRBV11-2 to TRBJ2-1; D ambiguous. V shed 4 bases and J shed 3 bases, with 7 bases lying between them. Germline lookup yields CDR1 SGHAT and CDR2 FQNNGV. The CDR3 totals 13 residues. CDR3 residues: CASSSSNYNEQFF. The CDR3 DNA follows: TGTGCCAGCAGCTCCTCTAACTACAATGAGCAGTTCTTC.

As to this clone: Other nucleotide sequences in the sample specify the same CDR3. The J gene is TRBJ2-6, the V gene TRBV7-9; possible D gene TRBD1, 5 bases. Trimming left V 2 bases short and J 0 bases short, with 5 bases between. Germline loops: CDR1 SEHNR, CDR2 FQNEAQ (reference sequence). The CDR3 is 15 residues long. For the CDR3, the DNA is TGTGCCAGCAGCTTAAGGGGCTCTGGGGCCAACGTCCTGACTTTC. The encoded protein is CASSLRGSGANVLTF.

The V call is TRBV18, the J call TRBJ1-5, with D possibly matching TRBD1 (5 bases). Trimming took off 1 base at V and 6 bases at J, with 10 bases between the two ends. CDR1 KGHSH and CDR2 LQKENI come from the germline V gene. The CDR3 is 14 residues long. The DNA for the CDR3 is TGTGCCAGCTCACCACTACAGGTAGCTCAGCCCCAGCATTTT. This codes for CASSPLQVAQPQHF. Full variable domain (rest looked up from reference TRBV18 and TRBJ1-5): NAGVMQNPRHLVRRRGQEARLRCSPMKGHSHVYWYRQLPEEGLKFMVYLQKENIIDESGMPKERFSAEFPKEGPSILRIQQVVRGDSAAYFCASSPLQVAQPQHFGDGTRLSIL.

The chain has TRBV25-1 and TRBJ2-3; 7 bases fit TRBD1. The junction had 10 bases not matched to a gene; V was cut back by 6 bases and J by 4 bases. Germline CDR1 is MGHDK and CDR2 is SYGVNS. This CDR3 contains 15 residues. The CDR3 protein is CASSEGQPGADTQYF. The DNA for the CDR3 is TGTGCCAGCAGCGAGGGACAGCCCGGGGCAGATACGCAGTATTTT.

V usage is TRBV9 and J usage is TRBJ2-3, with no clear D. V was shortened by 6 bases and J by 4 bases, with 15 bases between the two germline ends. Germline loops: CDR1 SGDLS, CDR2 YYNGEE. This CDR3 has 14 residues. DNA for the CDR3: TGTGCCAGCACCCGCACCCCCCAGCCAGATACGCAGTATTTT. Encoded protein: CASTRTPQPDTQYF.

The chain has TRBV12-2 and TRBJ2-1; the D segment call TRBD2 is taken from the table without a DNA check. TRBV12-2 is annotated as a pseudogene. The CDR3 length is 21 residues. CDR3 amino acids: CASRLWFCGTSGRKGYNEQFF. The CDR3 DNA reads as TGTGCAAGTCGCTTATGGTTCTGCGGGACTAGCGGGAGGAAGGGGTACAATGAGCAGTTCTTC.

CDR3 amino acids: CASSPRHNYGYTF. The CDR3, as DNA: TGTGCCAGCAGTCCGAGACATAACTATGGCTACACCTTC. The chain employs TRBV28 and TRBJ1-2; D ambiguous. The length of the CDR3 is 13 residues. Per germline, CDR1 MDHEN and CDR2 SYDVKM. V lost 5 bases, J lost 1 base, and 8 bases lay in between.

This clone has just a few counts. The rearrangement joins TRBV28 to TRBJ1-1; D is uncertain. Trimming stripped 7 bases from V and 0 bases from J, with 12 bases between. The CDR3 consists of 14 residues. Germline loops: CDR1 MDHEN, CDR2 SYDVKM. The CDR3 coding sequence is TGTGCCAGCACCGCCCTGGGGATGAACACTGAAGCTTTCTTT. It is translated as CASTALGMNTEAFF.